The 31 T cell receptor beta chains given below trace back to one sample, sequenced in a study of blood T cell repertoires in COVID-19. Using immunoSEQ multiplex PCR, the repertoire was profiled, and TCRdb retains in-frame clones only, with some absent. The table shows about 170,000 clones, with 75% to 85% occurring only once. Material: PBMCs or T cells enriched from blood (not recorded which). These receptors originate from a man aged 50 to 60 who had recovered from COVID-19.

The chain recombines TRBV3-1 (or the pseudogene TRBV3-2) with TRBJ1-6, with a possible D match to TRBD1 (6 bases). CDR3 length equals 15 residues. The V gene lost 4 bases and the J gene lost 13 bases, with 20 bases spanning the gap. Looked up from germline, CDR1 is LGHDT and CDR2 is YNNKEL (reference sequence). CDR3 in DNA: TGTGCCAGCAGCCTAGCGACAGGCGTCGAGGGGCCCCTCCACTTT. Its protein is CASSLATGVEGPLHF.

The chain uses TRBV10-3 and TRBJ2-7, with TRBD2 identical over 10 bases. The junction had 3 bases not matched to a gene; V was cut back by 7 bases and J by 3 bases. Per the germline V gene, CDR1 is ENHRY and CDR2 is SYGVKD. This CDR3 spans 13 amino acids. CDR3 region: CAINSGGYYEQYF. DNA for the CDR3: TGTGCCATCAATAGCGGGGGGTACTACGAGCAGTACTTC.

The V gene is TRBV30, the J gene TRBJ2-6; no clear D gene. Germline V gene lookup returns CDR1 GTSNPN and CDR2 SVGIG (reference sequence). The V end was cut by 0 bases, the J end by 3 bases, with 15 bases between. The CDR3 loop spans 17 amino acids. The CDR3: CAWSVRVGKYGANVLTF. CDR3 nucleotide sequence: TGTGCCTGGAGTGTACGGGTAGGCAAATATGGGGCCAACGTCCTGACTTTC.

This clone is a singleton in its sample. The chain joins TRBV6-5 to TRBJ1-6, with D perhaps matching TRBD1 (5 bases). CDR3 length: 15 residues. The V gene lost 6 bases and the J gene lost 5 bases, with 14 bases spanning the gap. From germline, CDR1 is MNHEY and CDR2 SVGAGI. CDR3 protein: CASREEAGHNSPLHF. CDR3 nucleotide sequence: TGTGCCAGCAGAGAGGAGGCGGGGCATAATTCACCCCTCCACTTT.

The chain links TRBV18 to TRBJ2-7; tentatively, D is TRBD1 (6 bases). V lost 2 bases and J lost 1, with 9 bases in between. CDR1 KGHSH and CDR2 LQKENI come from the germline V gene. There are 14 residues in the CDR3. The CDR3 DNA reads TGTGCCAGCTCACCATCGGACAGTTCCTACGAGCAGTACTTC. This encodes CASSPSDSSYEQYF.

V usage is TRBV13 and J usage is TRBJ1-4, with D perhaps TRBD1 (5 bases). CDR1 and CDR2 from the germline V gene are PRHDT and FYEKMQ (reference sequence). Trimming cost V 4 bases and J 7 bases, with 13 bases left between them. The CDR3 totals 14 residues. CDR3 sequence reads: CASSSGGSSEKLFF. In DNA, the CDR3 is TGTGCCAGCAGCTCGGGGGGATCTAGTGAAAAACTGTTTTTT.

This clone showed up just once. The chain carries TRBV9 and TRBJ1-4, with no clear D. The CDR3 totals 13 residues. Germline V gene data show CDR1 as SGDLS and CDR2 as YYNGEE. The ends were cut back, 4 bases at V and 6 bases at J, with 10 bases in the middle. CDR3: CASSPNRDEKLFF. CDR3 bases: TGTGCCAGCAGCCCCAACCGGGATGAAAAACTGTTTTTT.

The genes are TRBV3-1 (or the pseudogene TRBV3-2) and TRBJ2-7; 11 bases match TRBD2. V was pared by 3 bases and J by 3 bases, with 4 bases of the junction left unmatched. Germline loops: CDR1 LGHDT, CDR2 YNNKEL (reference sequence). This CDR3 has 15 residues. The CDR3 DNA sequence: TGTGCCAGCAGCCATCTAGCGGGAGGAATCTACGAGCAGTACTTC. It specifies CASSHLAGGIYEQYF.

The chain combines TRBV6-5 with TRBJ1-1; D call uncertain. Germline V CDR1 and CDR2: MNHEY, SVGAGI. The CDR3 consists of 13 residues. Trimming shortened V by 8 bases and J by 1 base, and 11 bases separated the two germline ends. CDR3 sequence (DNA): TGTGCCAGCCCTGCAGGCTCGAACACTGAAGCTTTCTTT. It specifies CASPAGSNTEAFF.

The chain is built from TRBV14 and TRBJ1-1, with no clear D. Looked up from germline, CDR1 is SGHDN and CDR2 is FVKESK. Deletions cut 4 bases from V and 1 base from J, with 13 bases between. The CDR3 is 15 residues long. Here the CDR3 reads CASSPYLRGNTEAFF. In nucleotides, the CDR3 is TGTGCCAGCAGCCCATACCTGCGGGGGAACACTGAAGCTTTCTTT. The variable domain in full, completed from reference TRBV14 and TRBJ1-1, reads EAGVTQFPSHSVIEKGQTVTLRCDPISGHDNLYWYRRVMGKEIKFLLHFVKESKQDESGMPNNRFLAERTGGTYSTLKVQPAELEDSGVYFCASSPYLRGNTEAFFGQGTRLTVV.

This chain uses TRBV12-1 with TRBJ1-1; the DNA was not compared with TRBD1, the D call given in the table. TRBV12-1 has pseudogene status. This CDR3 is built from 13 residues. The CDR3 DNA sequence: TGTGCCATCACAACAGGGGGCACCACTGAAGCTTTCTTT. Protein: CAITTGGTTEAFF.

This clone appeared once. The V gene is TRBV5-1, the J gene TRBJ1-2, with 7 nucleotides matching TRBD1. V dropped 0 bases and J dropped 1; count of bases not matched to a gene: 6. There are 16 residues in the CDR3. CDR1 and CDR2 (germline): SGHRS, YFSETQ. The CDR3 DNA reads TGCGCCAGCAGCTTGGCCGGGACAGTTCTTAACTATGGCTACACCTTC. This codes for CASSLAGTVLNYGYTF.

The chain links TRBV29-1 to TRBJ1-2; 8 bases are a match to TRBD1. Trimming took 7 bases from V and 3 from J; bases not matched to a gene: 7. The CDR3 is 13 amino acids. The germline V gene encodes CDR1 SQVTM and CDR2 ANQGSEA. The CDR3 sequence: CSARTGLDYGYTF. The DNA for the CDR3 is TGCAGCGCTCGGACAGGGTTGGACTATGGCTACACCTTC.

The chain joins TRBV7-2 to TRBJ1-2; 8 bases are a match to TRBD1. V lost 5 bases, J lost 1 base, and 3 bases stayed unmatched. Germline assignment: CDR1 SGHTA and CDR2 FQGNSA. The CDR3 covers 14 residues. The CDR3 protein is CASSKTGGNYGYTF. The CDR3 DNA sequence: TGTGCCAGCAGCAAAACAGGGGGTAACTATGGCTACACCTTC.

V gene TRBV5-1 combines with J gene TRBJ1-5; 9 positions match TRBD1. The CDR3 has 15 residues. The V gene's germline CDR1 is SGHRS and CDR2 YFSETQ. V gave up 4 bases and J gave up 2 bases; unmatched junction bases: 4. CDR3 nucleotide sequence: TGCGCCAGCAGCCCCAGGACAGGGGGCAATCAGCCCCAGCATTTT. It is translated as CASSPRTGGNQPQHF.

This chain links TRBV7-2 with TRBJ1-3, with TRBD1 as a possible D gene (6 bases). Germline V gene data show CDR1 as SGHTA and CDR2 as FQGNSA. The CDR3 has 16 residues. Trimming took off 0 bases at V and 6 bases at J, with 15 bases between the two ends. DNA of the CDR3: TGTGCCAGCAGCTTAGCTTCGGCAGGGGATTTAAACACCATATATTTT. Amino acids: CASSLASAGDLNTIYF.

This CDR3 reads CASNSGVNTGELFF. In nucleotides, the CDR3 is TGTGCCAGCAACAGCGGGGTGAACACCGGGGAGCTGTTTTTT. The gene calls are TRBV7-8 and TRBJ2-2; 7 bases agree with TRBD2. CDR3 length equals 14 residues. V shed 7 bases and J 1 base; nucleotides not matched to a gene: 3. Germline V CDR1 and CDR2: SGHVS, FQNEAQ.

This CDR3 reads CASKQGAVDTQYF. DNA of the CDR3: TGCGCCAGCAAACAGGGGGCCGTAGATACGCAGTATTTT. The chain has TRBV10-1 and TRBJ2-3; 9 positions agree with TRBD1. This CDR3 is built from 13 residues. Trimming cost V 7 bases and J 5 bases; bases outside gene matches: 4. CDR1 and CDR2 from the germline V gene are WNHNN and SYGVQD (reference sequence).

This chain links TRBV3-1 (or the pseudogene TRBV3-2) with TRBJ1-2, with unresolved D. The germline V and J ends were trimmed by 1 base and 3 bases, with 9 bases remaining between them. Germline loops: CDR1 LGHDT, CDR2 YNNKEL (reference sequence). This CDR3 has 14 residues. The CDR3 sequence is CASSQARAYYGYTF. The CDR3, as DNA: TGTGCCAGCAGCCAAGCACGCGCCTACTATGGCTACACCTTC.

The CDR3 spells CASSTTGGKGEAFF. CDR3 nucleotides: TGTGCCAGCAGCACCACAGGGGGCAAAGGCGAAGCTTTCTTT. This chain links TRBV5-4 with TRBJ1-1; 9 positions agree with TRBD1. The CDR3 length is 14 residues. The germline CDR1 and CDR2 sequences are SGHNT and YYREEE (reference sequence). The ends lost 4 bases at V and 8 bases at J; junction bases unmatched: 9.

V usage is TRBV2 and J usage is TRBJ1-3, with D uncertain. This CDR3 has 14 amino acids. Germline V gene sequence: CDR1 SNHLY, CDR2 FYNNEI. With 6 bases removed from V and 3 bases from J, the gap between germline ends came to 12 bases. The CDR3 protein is CASSQAGGGNTIYF. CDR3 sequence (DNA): TGTGCCAGCAGCCAGGCCGGTGGTGGAAACACCATATATTTT.

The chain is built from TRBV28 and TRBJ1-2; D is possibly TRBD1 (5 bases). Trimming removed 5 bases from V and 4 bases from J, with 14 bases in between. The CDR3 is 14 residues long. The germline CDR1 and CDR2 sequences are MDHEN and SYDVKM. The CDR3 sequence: CASSPPVGGYGYTF. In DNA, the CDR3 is TGTGCCAGCAGTCCCCCAGTGGGGGGCTATGGCTACACCTTC.

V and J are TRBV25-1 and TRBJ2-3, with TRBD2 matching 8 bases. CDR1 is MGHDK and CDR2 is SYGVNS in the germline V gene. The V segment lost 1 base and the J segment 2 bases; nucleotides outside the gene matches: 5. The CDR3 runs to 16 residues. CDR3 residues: CASSEWRGDLTDTQYF. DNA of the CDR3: TGTGCCAGCAGTGAATGGCGGGGGGACCTCACAGATACGCAGTATTTT. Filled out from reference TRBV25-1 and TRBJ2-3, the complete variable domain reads EADIYQTPRYLVIGTGKKITLECSQTMGHDKMYWYQQDPGMELHLIHYSYGVNSTEKGDLSSESTVSRIRTEHFPLTLESARPSHTSQYLCASSEWRGDLTDTQYFGPGTRLTVL.

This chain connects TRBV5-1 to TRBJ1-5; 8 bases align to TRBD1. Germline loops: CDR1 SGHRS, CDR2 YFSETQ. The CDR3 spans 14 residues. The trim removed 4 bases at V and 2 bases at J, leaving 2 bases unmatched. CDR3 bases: TGCGCCAGCAGCGTGGGACAGGGCAATCAGCCCCAGCATTTT. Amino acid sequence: CASSVGQGNQPQHF.

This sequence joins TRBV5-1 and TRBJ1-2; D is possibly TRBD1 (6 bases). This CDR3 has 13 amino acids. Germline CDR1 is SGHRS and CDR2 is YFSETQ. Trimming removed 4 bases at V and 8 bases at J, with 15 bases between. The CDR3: CASSDATGFGYTF. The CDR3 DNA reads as TGCGCCAGCAGCGACGCAACAGGGTTCGGCTACACCTTC.

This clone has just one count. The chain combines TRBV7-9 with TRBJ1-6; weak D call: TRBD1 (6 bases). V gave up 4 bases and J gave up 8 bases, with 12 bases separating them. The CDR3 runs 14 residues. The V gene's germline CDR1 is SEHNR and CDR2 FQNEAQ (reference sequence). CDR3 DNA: TGTGCCAGCAGCTCAGGGGTGGTGGATTCACCCCTCCACTTT. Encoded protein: CASSSGVVDSPLHF.

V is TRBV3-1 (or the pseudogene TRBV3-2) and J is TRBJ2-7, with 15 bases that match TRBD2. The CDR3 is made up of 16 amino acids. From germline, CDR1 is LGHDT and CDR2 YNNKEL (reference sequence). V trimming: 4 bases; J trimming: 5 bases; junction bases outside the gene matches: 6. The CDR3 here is CASSPGLAGGLNEQYF. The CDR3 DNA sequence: TGTGCCAGCAGCCCCGGACTAGCGGGGGGGTTAAACGAGCAGTACTTC.

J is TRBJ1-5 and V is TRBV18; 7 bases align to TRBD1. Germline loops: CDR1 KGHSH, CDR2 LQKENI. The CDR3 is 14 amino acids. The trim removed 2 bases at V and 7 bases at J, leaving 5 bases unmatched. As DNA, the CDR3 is TGTGCCAGCTCACCAAGAGGGGGCGGCCAGCCCCAGCATTTT. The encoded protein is CASSPRGGGQPQHF.

CDR3 loop: CATSRGSGENEQFF. In DNA form, the CDR3 reads TGTGCCACCAGCAGAGGTTCGGGGGAGAATGAGCAGTTCTTC. The V gene is TRBV15, the J gene TRBJ2-1; TRBD2 might be the D (6 bases). The V gene's germline CDR1 is LNHNV and CDR2 YYDKDF (reference sequence). V was cut by 1 base and J by 7 bases, with 11 bases left in between. The CDR3 extends over 14 amino acids. Drawing the rest from reference TRBV15 and TRBJ2-1, the complete variable domain is DAMVIQNPRYQVTQFGKPVTLSCSQTLNHNVMYWYQQKSSQAPKLLFHYYDKDFNNEADTPDNFQSRRPNTSFCFLDIRSPGLGDTAMYLCATSRGSGENEQFFGPGTRLTVL.

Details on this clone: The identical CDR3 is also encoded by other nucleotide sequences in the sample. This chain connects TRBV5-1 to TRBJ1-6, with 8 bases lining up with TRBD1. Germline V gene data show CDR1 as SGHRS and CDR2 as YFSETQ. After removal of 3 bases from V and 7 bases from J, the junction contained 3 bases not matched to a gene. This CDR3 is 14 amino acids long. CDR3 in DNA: TGCGCCAGCAGCTCCGGACAGGGAAATTCACCCCTCCACTTT. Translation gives CASSSGQGNSPLHF.

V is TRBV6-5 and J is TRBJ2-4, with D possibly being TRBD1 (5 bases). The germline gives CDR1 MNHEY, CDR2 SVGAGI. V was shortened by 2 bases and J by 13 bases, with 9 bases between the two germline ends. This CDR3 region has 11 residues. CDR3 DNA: TGTGCCAGCAGTTACCTGGGGCTCCAGTACTTC. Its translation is CASSYLGLQYF.